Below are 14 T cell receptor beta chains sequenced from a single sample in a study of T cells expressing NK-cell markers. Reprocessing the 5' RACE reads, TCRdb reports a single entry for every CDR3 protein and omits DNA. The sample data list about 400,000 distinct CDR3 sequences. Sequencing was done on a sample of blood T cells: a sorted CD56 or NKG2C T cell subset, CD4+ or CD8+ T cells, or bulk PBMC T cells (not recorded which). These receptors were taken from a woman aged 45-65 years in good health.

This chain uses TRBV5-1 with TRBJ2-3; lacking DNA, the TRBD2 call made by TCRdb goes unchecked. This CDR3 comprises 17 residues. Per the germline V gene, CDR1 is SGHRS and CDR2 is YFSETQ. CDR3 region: CASSSGTSGRGRDTQYF. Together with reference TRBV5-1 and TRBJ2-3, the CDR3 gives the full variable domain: KAGVTQTPRYLIKTRGQQVTLSCSPISGHRSVSWYQQTPGQGLQFLFEYFSETQRNKGNFPGRFSGRQFSNSRSEMNVSTLELGDSALYLCASSSGTSGRGRDTQYFGPGTRLTVL.

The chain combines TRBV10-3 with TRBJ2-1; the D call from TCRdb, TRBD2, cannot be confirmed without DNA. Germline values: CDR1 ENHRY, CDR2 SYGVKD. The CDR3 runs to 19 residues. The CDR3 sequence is CAISESIARRKRSYNEQFF.

The CDR3 sequence is CASPTNPTDTQYF. The V call is TRBV5-6, the J call TRBJ2-3. The CDR3 has 13 amino acids. Germline values: CDR1 SGHDT, CDR2 YYEEEE.

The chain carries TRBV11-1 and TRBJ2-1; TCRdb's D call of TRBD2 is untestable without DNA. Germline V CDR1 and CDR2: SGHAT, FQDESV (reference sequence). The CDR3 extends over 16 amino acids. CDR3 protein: CASSPNSGHSYNEQFF.

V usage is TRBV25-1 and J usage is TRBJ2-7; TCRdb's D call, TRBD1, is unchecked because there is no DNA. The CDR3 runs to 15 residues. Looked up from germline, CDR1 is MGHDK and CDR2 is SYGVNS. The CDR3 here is CASSSDRLGSYEQYF.

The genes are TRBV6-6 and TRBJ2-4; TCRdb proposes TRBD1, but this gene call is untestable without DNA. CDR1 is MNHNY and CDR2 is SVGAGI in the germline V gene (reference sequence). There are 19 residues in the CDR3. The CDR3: CASSFKVGQDPRGRNIQYF.

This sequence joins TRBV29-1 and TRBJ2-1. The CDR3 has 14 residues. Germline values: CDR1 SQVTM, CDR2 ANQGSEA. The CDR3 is CSVPDRISYNEQFF.

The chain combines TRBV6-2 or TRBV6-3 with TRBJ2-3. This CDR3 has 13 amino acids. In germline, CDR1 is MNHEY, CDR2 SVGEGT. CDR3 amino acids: CASTDDPTDTQYF.

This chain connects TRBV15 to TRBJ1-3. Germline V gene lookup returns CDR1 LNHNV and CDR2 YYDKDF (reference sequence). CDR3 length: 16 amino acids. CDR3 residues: CATSREVGNSGNTIYF.

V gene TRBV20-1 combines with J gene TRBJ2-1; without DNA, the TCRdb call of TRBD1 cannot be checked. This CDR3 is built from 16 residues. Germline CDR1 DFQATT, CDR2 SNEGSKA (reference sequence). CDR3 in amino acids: CSARARGGSSYNEQFF.

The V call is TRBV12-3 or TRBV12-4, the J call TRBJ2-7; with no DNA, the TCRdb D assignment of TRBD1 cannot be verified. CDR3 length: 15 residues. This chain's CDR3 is CASSLGRTGFDEQYF.

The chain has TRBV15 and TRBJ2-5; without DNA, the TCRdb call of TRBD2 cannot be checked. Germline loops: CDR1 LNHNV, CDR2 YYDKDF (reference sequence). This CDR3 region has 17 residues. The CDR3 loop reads CATSRPRGREGQETQYF. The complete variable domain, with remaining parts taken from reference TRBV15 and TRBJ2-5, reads DAMVIQNPRYQVTQFGKPVTLSCSQTLNHNVMYWYQQKSSQAPKLLFHYYDKDFNNEADTPDNFQSRRPNTSFCFLDIRSPGLGDTAMYLCATSRPRGREGQETQYFGPGTRLLVL.

The CDR3 region is CASSQVIGYNEQFF. This chain links TRBV14 with TRBJ2-1. CDR1 is SGHDN and CDR2 is FVKESK in the germline V gene. The CDR3 consists of 14 residues.

CDR3 amino acids: CASSLGLAGDFNEQFF. The rearrangement uses TRBV5-1 and TRBJ2-1; the D gene TCRdb calls, TRBD2, cannot be checked with no DNA. Per germline, CDR1 SGHRS and CDR2 YFSETQ. This CDR3 is 16 amino acids long.